The 20 T cell receptor beta chains given below trace back to one sample, sequenced in a study of blood T cell repertoires in COVID-19. Using immunoSEQ multiplex PCR, the repertoire was profiled, and TCRdb retains in-frame clones only, with some absent. The sample holds around 93,000 clones, approximately 80% seen once. Sequenced material: peripheral blood. These receptors were taken from a woman at least 80 years old with acute or convalescent COVID-19.

This clone appeared a single time. The chain joins TRBV28 to TRBJ1-2, with 9 bases that match TRBD1. Germline V gives CDR1 MDHEN, CDR2 SYDVKM. This CDR3 has 14 residues. Trimming at V came to 8 bases and at J to 4 bases, leaving 8 bases not matched to a gene. In DNA form, the CDR3 reads TGTGCCAGCTACCGGACAGGGGTGGGCTATGGCTACACCTTC. This encodes CASYRTGVGYGYTF.

On this clone itself: One junction end disagrees with the germline gene, perhaps due to a read error. The chain joins TRBV10-3 to TRBJ2-1; maybe TRBD2 (6 bases). CDR3 length: 13 amino acids. Germline V gene sequence: CDR1 ENHRY, CDR2 SYGVKD. DNA for the CDR3: TGTGCCATCAGTCAAACTAGCTACAGTGAGCAGTTCTTC. Translating it yields CAISQTSYSEQFF.

The sample holds a few counts of this clone. The same CDR3 can be traced to other DNA sequences in this sample. In nucleotides, the CDR3 is TGTGCCAGCAGCGTAAGCCCTGGACAACCTAATGAAAAACTGTTTTTT. This sequence encodes CASSVSPGQPNEKLFF. This sequence joins TRBV9 and TRBJ1-4; tentatively, D is TRBD1 (5 bases). The germline V gene encodes CDR1 SGDLS and CDR2 YYNGEE. Trimming took 1 base from V and 3 from J, leaving 13 bases between them. The CDR3 has 16 amino acids.

The genes are TRBV6-2 or TRBV6-3 and TRBJ1-4; TRBD1 matches at 10 bases. V gave up 5 bases and J gave up 7 bases; unmatched junction bases: 10. Germline V gene lookup returns CDR1 MNHEY and CDR2 SVGEGT. This CDR3 has 16 residues. This chain's CDR3 is CASSDEPGTGVEKLFF. CDR3 in DNA: TGTGCCAGCAGTGACGAACCCGGGACAGGGGTTGAAAAACTGTTTTTT.

The chain uses TRBV5-8 and TRBJ1-1, with a possible D match to TRBD1 (6 bases). Looked up from germline, CDR1 is SGHTS and CDR2 is YDEGEE. V was trimmed by 2 bases and J by 4 bases, leaving 18 bases between them. This CDR3 contains 16 residues. CDR3 nucleotide sequence: TGTGCCAGCAGCTTTGCGTTTGGGGGGGCGAGCACTGAAGCTTTCTTT. This codes for CASSFAFGGASTEAFF. The variable domain in full, completed from reference TRBV5-8 and TRBJ1-1, reads EAGVTQSPTHLIKTRGQQATLRCSPISGHTSVYWYQQALGLGLQFLLWYDEGEERNRGNFPPRFSGRQFPNYSSELNVNALELEDSALYLCASSFAFGGASTEAFFGQGTRLTVV.

The gene calls are TRBV5-4 and TRBJ2-7; 7 positions match TRBD1. The germline V gene has CDR1 SGHNT and CDR2 YYREEE (reference sequence). Unmatched junction bases numbered 8, after V lost 0 bases and J lost 2 bases. This CDR3 is built from 16 residues. In DNA form, the CDR3 reads TGTGCCAGCAGCTTGGGTACAGGGGATTTCGCCTACGAGCAGTACTTC. As protein: CASSLGTGDFAYEQYF.

The sample holds a few counts of this clone. The genes are TRBV3-1 (or the pseudogene TRBV3-2) and TRBJ1-3; D perhaps matches TRBD1 (5 bases). Between the trimmed V and J ends, which lost 0 bases and 8 bases, there was a span of 14 bases. Germline CDR1 and CDR2: LGHDT and YNNKEL (reference sequence). This CDR3 is 15 amino acids long. CDR3 nucleotide sequence: TGTGCCAGCAGCCAAGACGGGGGGAATAGACACACCATATATTTT. The encoded protein is CASSQDGGNRHTIYF.

The rearrangement links TRBV30 to TRBJ2-7; unclear D gene. V lost 3 bases, J lost 7 bases, and 13 bases lay in between. The V gene's germline CDR1 is GTSNPN and CDR2 SVGIG (reference sequence). The CDR3 runs 12 residues. The CDR3, as DNA: TGTGCCTGGAGGAGCTCCTCTAGGGAGCAGTACTTC. The encoded protein is CAWRSSSREQYF.

The chain couples TRBV4-2 to TRBJ2-3; 12 nucleotides match TRBD2. Unmatched junction bases numbered 14, after V lost 0 bases and J lost 4 bases. The CDR3 extends over 20 amino acids. From germline, CDR1 is LGHNA and CDR2 YNFKEQ. CDR3 nucleotides: TGTGCCAGCAGCCAAGATCAGCGACTAGCGGGGGAGACGAACGCAGATACGCAGTATTTT. Translation gives CASSQDQRLAGETNADTQYF.

The rearrangement links TRBV5-5 to TRBJ2-5; the D gene is possibly TRBD2 (6 bases). Germline V gene lookup returns CDR1 SGHKS and CDR2 YYEKEE (reference sequence). There are 12 residues in the CDR3. The ends were cut back, 0 bases at V and 12 bases at J, with 12 bases in the middle. CDR3 in DNA: TGTGCCAGCAGCTTGGCGGGAGCGAAGGAGTACTTC. Translated: CASSLAGAKEYF.

V gene TRBV5-1 combines with J gene TRBJ2-3; 7 nucleotides agree with TRBD1. Germline V lookup: CDR1 SGHRS, CDR2 YFSETQ. Trimming removed 3 bases from V and 2 bases from J; junction bases left unmatched: 3. CDR3 size: 14 residues. DNA of the CDR3: TGCGCCAGCAGCTCTGGGACAGTCACAGATACGCAGTATTTT. Translated: CASSSGTVTDTQYF.

This clone appeared a single time. The chain links TRBV10-1 to TRBJ1-4, with a possible D match to TRBD1 (6 bases). This CDR3 has 14 amino acids. V was pared by 5 bases and J by 6 bases, with 13 bases between. The germline gives CDR1 WNHNN, CDR2 SYGVQD (reference sequence). In DNA form, the CDR3 reads TGCGCCAGCAGTTTACAGGGTAGGGATGAAAAACTGTTTTTT. Residues: CASSLQGRDEKLFF.

The chain uses TRBV19 and TRBJ1-5; a possible D gene is TRBD1 (5 bases). This CDR3 has 14 residues. V lost 6 bases to trimming and J lost 4 bases, with 13 bases between them. Germline V gene sequence: CDR1 LNHDA, CDR2 SQIVND (reference sequence). The CDR3 DNA sequence: TGTGCCAGTAGCCAGGGTCTAATGAATCAGCCCCAGCATTTT. Translation gives CASSQGLMNQPQHF.

V usage is TRBV24-1 and J usage is TRBJ2-5; 7 nucleotides line up with TRBD1. CDR1 is KGHDR and CDR2 is SFDVKD in the germline V gene. The V segment lost 4 bases and the J segment 4 bases; nucleotides outside the gene matches: 8. The CDR3 covers 15 residues. Written as DNA, the CDR3 is TGTGCCACCAGTGACGCACAGGGGTCCCCAGAGACCCAGTACTTC. As protein: CATSDAQGSPETQYF.

This clone was seen a single time. The rearrangement joins TRBV7-2 to TRBJ2-1; no reliable D call. This CDR3 is built from 14 residues. Germline CDR1 reads SGHTA; CDR2 reads FQGNSA. Trimming took off 1 base at V and 8 bases at J, with 12 bases between the two ends. For the CDR3, the DNA is TGTGCCAGCAGCTTAGTGGCTAGTGTCCATGAGCAGTTCTTC. Protein product: CASSLVASVHEQFF.

This sequence joins TRBV28 and TRBJ1-1; D call uncertain. Germline V lookup: CDR1 MDHEN, CDR2 SYDVKM. Trimming removed 8 bases at V and 10 bases at J, with 23 bases between. The CDR3 contains 14 residues. The CDR3 is CASVLPGSIGIAFF. In DNA form, the CDR3 reads TGTGCCAGCGTACTTCCGGGGTCTATAGGTATAGCTTTCTTT.

The V and J genes are TRBV6-1 and TRBJ1-2; 7 bases fit TRBD1. Germline CDR1 is MNHNS and CDR2 is SASEGT. V gave up 3 bases and J gave up 2 bases; unmatched junction bases: 3. CDR3 length: 14 amino acids. The CDR3 DNA sequence: TGTGCCAGCAGTGACCCGGGACAGAACTATGGCTACACCTTC. The encoded protein is CASSDPGQNYGYTF.

The rearrangement joins TRBV15 to TRBJ2-3; tentatively, D is TRBD1 (6 bases). Trimming removed 9 bases at V and 0 bases at J, with 19 bases between. CDR1 is LNHNV and CDR2 is YYDKDF in the germline V gene (reference sequence). The CDR3 loop spans 16 amino acids. The CDR3 protein is CATQGQGTFSTDTQYF. The CDR3, as DNA: TGTGCCACTCAGGGACAAGGGACCTTTAGCACAGATACGCAGTATTTT.

The V gene is TRBV28, the J gene TRBJ2-2; D may be TRBD1 (6 bases). V was shortened by 5 bases and J by 0 bases, with 13 bases between the two germline ends. The CDR3 length is 16 residues. Germline lookup yields CDR1 MDHEN and CDR2 SYDVKM. For the CDR3, the DNA is TGTGCCAGCAGTCCCTTACAGGGCTCGAACACCGGGGAGCTGTTTTTT. It encodes CASSPLQGSNTGELFF.

This clone was observed once. V usage is TRBV5-1 and J usage is TRBJ2-7; 10 bases fit TRBD1. Trimming removed 2 bases from V and 0 bases from J; junction bases left unmatched: 11. This CDR3 has 18 residues. Germline V gene lookup returns CDR1 SGHRS and CDR2 YFSETQ. The CDR3 loop reads CASSFPGTGDQSSYEQYF. As DNA, the CDR3 is TGCGCCAGCAGCTTCCCCGGGACAGGGGACCAAAGCTCCTACGAGCAGTACTTC.